One TCR beta chain is described in this entry. This sample is part of a study of OX40 agonist ivuxolimab in advanced cancers. Whole-study context: Dose-escalation subjects each had hepatocellular carcinoma, melanoma, renal cell or head and neck cancer.

Germline values: CDR1 LGHNA, CDR2 YSLEER. The V gene lost 2 bases and the J gene lost 1 base, with 11 bases spanning the gap. The CDR3 spans 16 residues. TCRdb keeps only in-frame clones here, not all; method: immunoSEQ multiplex PCR. The repertoire holds roughly 68,000 clones, 75% to 85% seen once, with under 2% in the top ten. Sequenced material: CD4+ or CD8+ T cells sorted from blood, taken in a trial of the OX40 agonist ivuxolimab. V usage is TRBV4-3 and J usage is TRBJ2-2, with D possibly matching TRBD2 (7 bases). This TCR derives from an adult with an advanced solid tumor such as melanoma, head and neck, liver or kidney cancer. CDR3 sequence (DNA): TGCGCCAGCAGCCAAACAGGGAGGGGGAACACCGGGGAGCTGTTTTTT. Its protein product is CASSQTGRGNTGELFF.